This T cell receptor beta chain was observed in a study of blood T cell repertoires in COVID-19. Study as a whole: The United States, Italy and Spain supplied acute and convalescent COVID-19 samples. PBMCs, B-cell-depleted T cells, or T cells provided the cDNA or gDNA that made up the material.

Per the germline V gene, CDR1 is SGDLS and CDR2 is YYNGEE. The CDR3 spans 16 residues. The V and J ends lost 0 bases and 3 bases, in that order; junction bases with no gene match: 5. In the study's own analysis: Amplified reference gene primers provided the basis for estimating nucleated cell counts. Repertoires were generated with immunoSEQ multiplex PCR, while TCRdb's copy carries only in-frame clones and drops some. The V and J calls and clone size come from that table; D and trimming were worked out from the DNA. The table lists 150,000 to 180,000 clones, around 90% of them singletons, with approximately 0.55% in the top ten.

The J gene is TRBJ2-3, the V gene TRBV9; 9 positions match TRBD1. The sequencing input was peripheral blood. This receptor was taken from a man aged 50-59 years with acute or convalescent COVID-19. The CDR3 sequence: CASSVALTGGTDTQYF. CDR3 sequence (DNA): TGTGCCAGCAGCGTAGCCCTGACAGGGGGGACAGATACGCAGTATTTT. The full variable domain, rest sourced from reference TRBV9 and TRBJ2-3, is DSGVTQTPKHLITATGQRVTLRCSPRSGDLSVYWYQQSLDQGLQFLIQYYNGEERAKGNILERFSAQQFPDLHSELNLSSLELGDSALYFCASSVALTGGTDTQYFGPGTRLTVL.